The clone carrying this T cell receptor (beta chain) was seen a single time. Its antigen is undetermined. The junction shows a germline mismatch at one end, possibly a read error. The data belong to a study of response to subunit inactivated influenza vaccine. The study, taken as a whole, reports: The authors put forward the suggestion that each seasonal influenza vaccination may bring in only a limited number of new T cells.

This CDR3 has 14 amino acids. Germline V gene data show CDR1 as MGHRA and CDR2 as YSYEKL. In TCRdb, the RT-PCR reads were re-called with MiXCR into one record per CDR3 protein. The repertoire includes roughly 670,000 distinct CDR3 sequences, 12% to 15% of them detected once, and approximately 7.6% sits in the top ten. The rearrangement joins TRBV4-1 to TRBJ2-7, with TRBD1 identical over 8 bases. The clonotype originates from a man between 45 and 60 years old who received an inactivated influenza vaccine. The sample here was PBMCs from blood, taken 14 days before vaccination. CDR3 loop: CASSHPDRVYEQYF. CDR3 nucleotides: TGCGCAAGCAGCCACCCGGACAGGGTCTACGAGCAGTACTTC.